The rows below give T cell receptor beta chains drawn from one sample of a study of blood T cell repertoires in COVID-19. Clones were read by immunoSEQ multiplex PCR, and TCRdb kept only the in-frame ones, dropping some. Here the sample spans around 72,000 clones, nearly 90% being singletons. Sequencing was performed on peripheral blood. These receptors were taken from a man aged 45-60 years with acute or convalescent COVID-19. Both conserved end residues are part of each CDR3. The D gene is left open where the match is weak. Only part of the rows carry a size: once, few, many, or a class if the clone is expanded.

j_call d_call clone_size v_call cdr3_nt cdr3_aa
TRBJ1-5 TRBD1 few TRBV6-2/TRBV6-3 TGTGCCAGCAGTTCGGAGGGGGCGCGTAGCAATCAGCCCCAGCATTTT CASSSEGARSNQPQHF
TRBJ1-6 TRBD1 . TRBV19 TGTGCCAGTAGTATCCCACAGGGGTCCCTCCACTTT CASSIPQGSLHF
TRBJ1-5 TRBD1 . TRBV6-5 TGTGCCAGCAGTACTACAGGGGGAAGCAATCAGCCCCAGCATTTT CASSTTGGSNQPQHF
TRBJ2-3 TRBD1 . TRBV19 TGTGCCAGTAGACATTTCGGACAGGGAGTCACAGATACGCAGTATTTT CASRHFGQGVTDTQYF
TRBJ1-6 . few TRBV9 TGTGCCAGCAGCGTAGATCAGGGGACTTCACCCCTCCACTTT CASSVDQGTSPLHF
TRBJ2-7 TRBD1 . TRBV20-1 TGCAGTGCTAGTCCCGGACAGGGGGCGAACTACGAGCAGTACTTC CSASPGQGANYEQYF
TRBJ1-1 . . TRBV7-6 TGTGCCAGCAGCTTAGCGGCAGTGAACACTGAAGCTTTCTTT CASSLAAVNTEAFF
TRBJ2-7 TRBD1 once TRBV5-1 TGCGCCAGCAGCCCCCACGACAGGGTTTCCTACGAGCAGTACTTC CASSPHDRVSYEQYF
TRBJ1-2 TRBD1 . TRBV19 TGTGCCAGCAATCCGGGACAGAAGTATGGCTACACCTTC CASNPGQKYGYTF
TRBJ2-3 TRBD2 once TRBV2 TGTGCCAGCAGTGAAATGGGGGGGGGCACAGATACGCAGTATTTT CASSEMGGGTDTQYF
TRBJ2-5 TRBD1 . TRBV5-1 TGCGCCAGCAGACTTGGACAGGGCGGCGAGACCCAGTACTTC CASRLGQGGETQYF
TRBJ1-1 . . TRBV5-1 TGCGCCAGCAGACAGGGGAACACTGAAGCTTTCTTT CASRQGNTEAFF
TRBJ2-3 . . TRBV4-1 TGCGCCAGCAGCCAAGATCCGGGACTTTACACAGATACGCAGTATTTT CASSQDPGLYTDTQYF
TRBJ1-3 TRBD1 . TRBV11-2 TGTGCCAGCAGCTTAGCCGGGACAGCGAACACCATATATTTT CASSLAGTANTIYF
TRBJ1-2 TRBD1 . TRBV12-3/TRBV12-4 TGTGCCAGCAAGCGGACAGGAGGAGGCTACACCTTC CASKRTGGGYTF
TRBJ2-7 . once TRBV3-1/TRBV3-2 TGTGCCAGCAGCCAAGATCGACAGGCGCTTAGGGAGCAGTACTTC CASSQDRQALREQYF
TRBJ1-2 TRBD1 . TRBV7-3 TGTGCCAGCAGCTTCAGGGACAGTTTACGGAGCTATGGCTACACCTTC CASSFRDSLRSYGYTF
TRBJ2-1 . . TRBV11-1 TGTGCCAGCAGCTCCAGGGGCAATGAGCAGTTCTTC CASSSRGNEQFF
TRBJ2-7 . . TRBV5-4 TGTGCCAGCAGCCCCGGACAGACCTACGAGCAGTACTTC CASSPGQTYEQYF
TRBJ1-5 . . TRBV11-2 TGTGCCAGCAGCTCGGGGGTATTTGAGCCCCAGCATTTT CASSSGVFEPQHF
TRBJ1-2 TRBD1 . TRBV6-5 TGTGCCAGCACCCGGGACAGGGAGAGCTATGGCTACACCTTC CASTRDRESYGYTF
TRBJ1-6 TRBD1 . TRBV6-5 TGTGCCAGCAGGGACAGGGGAAATTCACCCCTCCACTTT CASRDRGNSPLHF
TRBJ2-5 . . TRBV18 TGTGCCAGCTCACCCAGACAAGAGACCCAGTACTTC CASSPRQETQYF
TRBJ2-1 TRBD2 . TRBV5-1 TGCGCCAGCAGCTTGCAAGGGACTAGCGGGGGGTATGATGAGCAGTTCTTC CASSLQGTSGGYDEQFF
TRBJ2-5 . . TRBV5-5 TGTGCCAGCAGCTCCTCACAGGGCCGGGAGACCCAGTACTTC CASSSSQGRETQYF
TRBJ2-2 TRBD1 . TRBV5-1 TGCGCCAGCAGCAAGGGACAGGAGAACACCGGGGAGCTGTTTTTT CASSKGQENTGELFF
TRBJ2-7 TRBD1 once TRBV7-9 TGTGCCAGCAGCCCCAACCCGGGACAGGGCCCCTACGAGCAGTACTTC CASSPNPGQGPYEQYF
TRBJ1-1 . few TRBV11-2 TGTGCCAGCTCGTCAGGGGCGGGTACTGAAGCTTTCTTT CASSSGAGTEAFF
TRBJ1-2 . . TRBV19 TGTGCCAGTAGTAGGTCCGAGGCTTCTAACTATGGCTACACCTTC CASSRSEASNYGYTF
TRBJ2-1 TRBD2 . TRBV6-1 TGTGCCAGCAGTGACGGAGCGGGGGGGCCGGGTTCCTACAATGAGCAGTTCTTC CASSDGAGGPGSYNEQFF
TRBJ2-7 TRBD1 . TRBV10-3 TGTGCCATCGGCCAGGAGACAGGGGACTCCTACGAGCAGTACTTC CAIGQETGDSYEQYF
TRBJ2-2 TRBD1 . TRBV29-1 TGCAGCGTTGACAGGGGGCGCACCGGGGAGCTGTTTTTT CSVDRGRTGELFF
TRBJ2-1 TRBD1 . TRBV7-3 TGTGCCAGCAGCTTCGGACAGGGTCGGTACAATGAGCAGTTCTTC CASSFGQGRYNEQFF
TRBJ2-1 TRBD1 . TRBV6-5 TGTGCCAGCAGTTCCGACAGGGACCCTAACAATGAGCAGTTCTTC CASSSDRDPNNEQFF
TRBJ2-2 TRBD2 . TRBV6-1 TGTGCCAGCAGTGAAGCCGGGGGGGGCCCAAACACCGGGGAGCTGTTTTTT CASSEAGGGPNTGELFF
TRBJ2-1 . . TRBV9 TGTGCCAGCAGCGTAGTTGGAGGGAATACCTACAATGAGCAGTTCTTC CASSVVGGNTYNEQFF
TRBJ1-2 TRBD1 . TRBV5-8 TGTGCCAGCAGTTACGTTAACAGGGGACCCTATGGCTACACCTTC CASSYVNRGPYGYTF
TRBJ1-3 . . TRBV10-3 TGTGCCATCACCGGAGTACAGGGTGCACGAAACACCATATATTTT CAITGVQGARNTIYF
TRBJ2-7 . . TRBV11-2 TGTGCCAGCAGCTTAGGTCCTGGGGGGTCCTACGAGCAGTACTTC CASSLGPGGSYEQYF
TRBJ2-5 . . TRBV9 TGTGCCAGCAGCGGACTAAGCCACATAGGGGAGACCCAGTACTTC CASSGLSHIGETQYF
TRBJ1-1 TRBD1 . TRBV29-1 TGCAGCGTACGGGACAGCCCCATGAACACTGAAGCTTTCTTT CSVRDSPMNTEAFF
TRBJ2-7 TRBD1 . TRBV3-1/TRBV3-2 TGTGCCAGCAGCCCAGGGGGAATCTACGAGCAGTACTTC CASSPGGIYEQYF
TRBJ1-2 TRBD1 . TRBV23-1 TGCGCCAGCAGTCAATTTACAGGGGGAAACTATGGCTACACCTTC CASSQFTGGNYGYTF
TRBJ2-1 TRBD1 once TRBV5-1 TGCGCCAGCAGCCTAGGGACAGGGGGTGTGGGTGAGCAGTTCTTC CASSLGTGGVGEQFF
TRBJ2-3 TRBD1 few TRBV7-3 TGTGCCAGCAGCTGGGGACAGGGGGACACAGATACGCAGTATTTT CASSWGQGDTDTQYF
TRBJ1-1 TRBD1 . TRBV5-1 TGCGCCAGCAGCCACCGGGACAGTTTAAACACTGAAGCTTTCTTT CASSHRDSLNTEAFF
TRBJ1-3 . . TRBV7-8 TGTGCCAGCAGCTTAGACACCTCTGGAAACACCATATATTTT CASSLDTSGNTIYF
TRBJ2-2 . . TRBV3-1/TRBV3-2 TGTGCCAGCAGCCCACTAACCGGCGGGGAGCTGTTTTTT CASSPLTGGELFF
TRBJ2-7 TRBD1 few TRBV9 TGTGCCAGCAGCGTCAACTGGGACAGGGAAAAAGAGCAGTACTTC CASSVNWDREKEQYF
TRBJ1-2 . once TRBV29-1 TGCAGCGTTGCTGGGGGAGGCTATGGCTACACCTTC CSVAGGGYGYTF
TRBJ2-3 TRBD2 . TRBV5-4 TGTGCCAGCAGCTTGGCCGGTGGACTAGCACCAGATACGCAGTATTTT CASSLAGGLAPDTQYF
TRBJ1-5 . few TRBV5-1 TGCGCCAGCAGCTTGGCCGGACAGTCTTTCCAGCCCCAGCATTTT CASSLAGQSFQPQHF
TRBJ1-2 TRBD1 . TRBV4-1 TGCGCCAGCAGCCAAGATAGGGGGACAGTTTACTATGGCTACACCTTC CASSQDRGTVYYGYTF
TRBJ2-7 . . TRBV9 TGTGCCAGCAGCGTCGGGCCCGGGACATCTAGTTACGAGCAGTACTTC CASSVGPGTSSYEQYF
TRBJ1-2 . few TRBV19 TGTGCCAGTAGTATAGTCGGCAGGCGGGCTGGCTACACCTTC CASSIVGRRAGYTF
TRBJ1-6 . . TRBV5-4 TGTGCCAGCAGCTTTGGACTGACTACGGGGAATTCACCCCTCCACTTT CASSFGLTTGNSPLHF
TRBJ2-7 . few TRBV1 TGCACCAGCAGCCTGAGGGGACAGGGGATTTACGAGCAGTACTTC CTSSLRGQGIYEQYF